The clone carrying this TCR beta chain was observed a few times. What it recognizes is unknown. These data come from a study of response to subunit inactivated influenza vaccine. TCRdb called the RT-PCR reads again in MiXCR, with one record for every CDR3 protein. The sample has around 200,000 distinct CDR3 sequences; about 10% are singletons. Germline CDR1 and CDR2: SGHDT and YYEEEE. The CDR3 has 12 residues. The V and J ends lost 3 bases and 8 bases, in that order; junction bases with no gene match: 4. Study outcomes and limitations: The authors put forward the suggestion that each seasonal influenza vaccination may bring in only a limited number of new T cells.

The clonotype originates from a man between 50 and 59 years old who received an inactivated influenza vaccine. The chain links TRBV5-6 to TRBJ1-1, with 7 bases lining up with TRBD1. The sample was non-naive T cells sorted from PBMCs, taken on the day of vaccination. The CDR3: CASSWEGGEAFF. The DNA of the CDR3 is TGTGCCAGCAGCTGGGAAGGGGGCGAAGCTTTCTTT.